The rows below give T cell receptor beta chains drawn from one sample of a study of T cell responses to AZD1222 COVID-19 vaccine. Measured with immunoSEQ multiplex PCR; TCRdb has only the in-frame clones, and not every one. The sample consists of 150,000 or so clones, about nine tenths of them appearing once. Sequenced here: peripheral blood, sampled on day 0 of AZD1222 vaccination. The receptors were gathered from an adult in good health. Each CDR3 is given with its conserved first and last residue. A D gene is named only where the DNA matches it firmly.

>TRBJ1-3|-|TRBV7-8
CASSPQVTSSGNTIYF
TGTGCCAGCAGCCCTCAGGTGACTAGCTCTGGAAACACCATATATTTT
>TRBJ2-7|TRBD2|TRBV18
CASSPPAAGVNEQYF
TGTGCCAGCTCACCACCGGCCGCGGGAGTTAACGAGCAGTACTTC
>TRBJ1-5|TRBD1|TRBV7-4
CASSRGLNQPQHF
TGTGCCAGCTCGAGGGGGCTCAATCAGCCCCAGCATTTT
>TRBJ1-4|TRBD1|TRBV29-1
CSVVRGTNEKLFF
TGCAGCGTGGTCAGGGGGACTAATGAAAAACTGTTTTTT
>TRBJ1-1|-|TRBV30
CAWRGNTEAFF
TGTGCCTGGAGGGGAAACACTGAAGCTTTCTTT
>TRBJ1-2|TRBD1|TRBV27
CASSFRGQGGAALRYTF
TGTGCCAGCAGTTTTAGGGGACAGGGGGGCGCAGCCCTTCGCTACACCTTC
>TRBJ1-6|-|TRBV7-6
CASSLADRNNSPLHF
TGTGCCAGCAGCTTAGCGGACAGAAATAATTCACCCCTCCACTTT
>TRBJ1-2|-|TRBV6-5
CASSYSSNEGSYGYTF
TGTGCCAGCAGTTACTCGAGTAATGAGGGCTCCTATGGCTACACCTTC
>TRBJ1-2|TRBD1|TRBV18
CASSPNSGTGQGVAGYTF
TGTGCCAGCTCCCCTAATTCCGGGACAGGCCAAGGAGTTGCTGGCTACACCTTC
>TRBJ2-1|-|TRBV11-2
CASSPGLGAYNEQFF
TGTGCCAGCAGCCCTGGGCTAGGCGCCTACAATGAGCAGTTCTTC
>TRBJ2-3|-|TRBV19
CATNGGRTDTQYF
TGTGCCACCAACGGGGGTCGGACAGATACGCAGTATTTT
>TRBJ2-5|-|TRBV4-3
CASSQDSTGETQYF
TGCGCCAGCAGCCAAGATTCAACAGGGGAGACCCAGTACTTC
>TRBJ2-1|TRBD2|TRBV4-1
CASSQPRGTSGYNEQFF
TGCGCCAGCAGCCAACCTAGGGGGACTAGCGGTTACAATGAGCAGTTCTTC
>TRBJ1-1|-|TRBV4-3
CASSQDPRFNTEAFF
TGCGCCAGCAGCCAAGATCCCAGGTTCAACACTGAAGCTTTCTTT
>TRBJ2-3|-|TRBV30
CARSETRSTDTQYF
TGTGCCCGTTCCGAGACTCGAAGCACAGATACGCAGTATTTT
>TRBJ2-1|TRBD2|TRBV6-1
CASSERTSGINEQFF
TGTGCCAGCAGTGAACGGACTAGCGGGATCAATGAGCAGTTCTTC
>TRBJ1-1|TRBD1|TRBV18
CASSDGTVSEAFF
TGTGCCAGCTCAGATGGGACAGTCTCTGAAGCTTTCTTT
>TRBJ1-1|TRBD1|TRBV12-3/TRBV12-4
CASRGQGKWTFF
TGTGCCAGCAGGGGACAGGGGAAGTGGACTTTCTTT
>TRBJ2-3|TRBD2|TRBV6-2/TRBV6-3
CASSYSGTRSNPTDTQYF
TGTGCCAGCAGTTACTCGGGGACTAGATCTAACCCCACAGATACGCAGTATTTT
>TRBJ1-1|TRBD1|TRBV7-8
CASSLLPGGGTEAFF
TGTGCCAGCAGCTTATTACCAGGGGGCGGCACTGAAGCTTTCTTT
>TRBJ2-3|-|TRBV7-2
CASSIDFTDTQYF
TGTGCCAGCAGCATAGATTTCACAGATACGCAGTATTTT
>TRBJ1-1|-|TRBV9
CASSVGSERAEAFF
TGTGCCAGCAGCGTAGGGTCGGAGAGGGCTGAAGCTTTCTTT
>TRBJ1-1|-|TRBV12-3/TRBV12-4
CASSLETGTEAFF
TGTGCCAGCAGTTTAGAGACAGGCACTGAAGCTTTCTTT
>TRBJ1-5|TRBD1|TRBV19
CASSMGPGQGLYSNQPQHF
TGTGCCAGTAGTATGGGGCCGGGACAGGGGCTGTATAGCAATCAGCCCCAGCATTTT